This entry describes one T cell receptor beta chain. The sample comes from a study of blood T cell repertoires in COVID-19. The protocol was immunoSEQ multiplex PCR, while the TCRdb copy is restricted to in-frame clones and leaves out a portion. This sample has tens of thousands of clones, with 88% found just once. Germline-derived CDR1 and CDR2 are KGHSH and LQKENI. Trimming shortened V by 6 bases and J by 0 bases, and 11 bases separated the two germline ends. This CDR3 has 14 amino acids. The sequence was obtained from a human donor in a cohort sampled during active COVID-19. The sequenced material came from peripheral blood. J is TRBJ1-1 and V is TRBV18; D not resolved. The CDR3 region has the DNA TGTGCCAGCTCCTCTACAGAGATGAACACTGAAGCTTTCTTT. Its translation: CASSSTEMNTEAFF.